This T cell receptor beta chain was sequenced during a study of blood T cell repertoires in COVID-19. The overall study: Samples came from the United States, Italy and Spain, spanning acute and convalescent COVID-19. T cells, B-cell-depleted T cells, or PBMCs supplied cDNA or gDNA.

Here immunoSEQ multiplex PCR was the method, and the copy in TCRdb shows in-frame clones only, minus some. The top ten hold 15% to 20% of the sample, which has approximately 160,000 clones, more than 90% seen once. Germline V gene data show CDR1 as WSHSY and CDR2 as SAAADI. V was clipped by 0 bases and J by 3 bases; unmatched bases: 6. CDR3 length: 18 amino acids. Material: peripheral blood. This chain links TRBV10-2 with TRBJ2-2; 11 positions agree with TRBD1. The source is a man between 60 and 70 years old with active or convalescent COVID-19. CDR3 protein: CASSESEWTGGDTGELFF. DNA of the CDR3: TGCGCCAGCAGTGAGTCGGAGTGGACAGGGGGCGACACCGGGGAGCTGTTTTTT.